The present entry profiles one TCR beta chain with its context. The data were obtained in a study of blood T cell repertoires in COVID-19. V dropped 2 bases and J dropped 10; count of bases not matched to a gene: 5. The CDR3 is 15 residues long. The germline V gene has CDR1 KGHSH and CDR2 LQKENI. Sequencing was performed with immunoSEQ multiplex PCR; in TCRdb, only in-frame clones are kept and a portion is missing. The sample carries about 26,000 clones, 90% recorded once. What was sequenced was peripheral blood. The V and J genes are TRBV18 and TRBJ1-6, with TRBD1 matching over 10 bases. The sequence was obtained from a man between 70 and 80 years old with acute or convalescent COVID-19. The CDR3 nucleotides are TGTGCCAGCTCACCAGATGGGACAGGGGTCTCACCCCTCCACTTT. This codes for CASSPDGTGVSPLHF.